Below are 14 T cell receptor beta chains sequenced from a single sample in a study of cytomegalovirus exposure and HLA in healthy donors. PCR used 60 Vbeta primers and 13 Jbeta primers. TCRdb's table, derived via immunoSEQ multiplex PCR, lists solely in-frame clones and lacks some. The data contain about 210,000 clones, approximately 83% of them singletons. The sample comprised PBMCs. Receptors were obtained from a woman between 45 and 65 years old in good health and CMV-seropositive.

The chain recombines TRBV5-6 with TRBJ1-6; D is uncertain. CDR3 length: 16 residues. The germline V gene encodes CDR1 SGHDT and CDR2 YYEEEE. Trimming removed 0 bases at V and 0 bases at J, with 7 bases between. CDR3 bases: TGTGCCAGCAGCTTGGACAGCGGCTCCTATAATTCACCCCTCCACTTT. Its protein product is CASSLDSGSYNSPLHF. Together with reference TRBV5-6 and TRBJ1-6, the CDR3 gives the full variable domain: DAGVTQSPTHLIKTRGQQVTLRCSPKSGHDTVSWYQQALGQGPQFIFQYYEEEERQRGNFPDRFSGHQFPNYSSELNVNALLLGDSALYLCASSLDSGSYNSPLHFGNGTRLTVT.

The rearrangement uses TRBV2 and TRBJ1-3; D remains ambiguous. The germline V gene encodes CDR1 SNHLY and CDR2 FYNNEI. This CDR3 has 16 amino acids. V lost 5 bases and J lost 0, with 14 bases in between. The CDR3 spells CASSLDPLTSGNTIYF. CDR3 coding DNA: TGTGCCAGCAGTCTAGACCCCCTGACCTCTGGAAACACCATATATTTT.

CDR3: CASSLGPPRTGGIPGNTIYF. As DNA, the CDR3 is TGTGCCAGCAGCTTAGGGCCACCGAGGACAGGGGGCATTCCTGGAAACACCATATATTTT. The V call is TRBV7-6, the J call TRBJ1-3; TRBD1 matches at 11 bases. Trimming removed 1 base from V and 2 bases from J; junction bases left unmatched: 13. The length of the CDR3 is 20 residues. Germline CDR1 and CDR2: SGHVS and FNYEAQ.

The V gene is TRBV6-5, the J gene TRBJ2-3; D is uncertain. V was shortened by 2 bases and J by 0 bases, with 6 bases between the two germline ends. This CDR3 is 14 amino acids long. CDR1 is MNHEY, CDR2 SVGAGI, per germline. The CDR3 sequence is CASSYLSSTDTQYF. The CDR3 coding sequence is TGTGCCAGCAGTTACCTTAGCAGCACAGATACGCAGTATTTT.

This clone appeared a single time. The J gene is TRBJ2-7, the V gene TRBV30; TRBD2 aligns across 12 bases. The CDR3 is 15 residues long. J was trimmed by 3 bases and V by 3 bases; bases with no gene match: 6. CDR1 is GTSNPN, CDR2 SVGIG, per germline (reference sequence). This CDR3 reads CAWRVTSGGLYEQYF. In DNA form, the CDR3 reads TGTGCCTGGAGAGTGACTAGCGGGGGCCTCTACGAGCAGTACTTC.

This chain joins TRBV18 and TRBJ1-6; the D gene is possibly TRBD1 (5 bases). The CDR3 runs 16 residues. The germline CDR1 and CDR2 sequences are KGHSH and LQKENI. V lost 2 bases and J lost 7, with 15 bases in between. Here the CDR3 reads CASSPYTGLGNSPLHF. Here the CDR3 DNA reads TGTGCCAGCTCACCATATACAGGTCTGGGGAATTCACCCCTCCACTTT.

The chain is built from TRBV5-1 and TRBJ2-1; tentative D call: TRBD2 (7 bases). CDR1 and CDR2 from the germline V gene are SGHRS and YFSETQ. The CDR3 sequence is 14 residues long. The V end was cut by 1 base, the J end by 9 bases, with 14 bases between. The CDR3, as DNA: TGCGCCAGCAGCTTGATGGGGGGGCCCGGTGAGCAGTTCTTC. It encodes CASSLMGGPGEQFF. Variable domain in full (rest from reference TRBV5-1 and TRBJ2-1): KAGVTQTPRYLIKTRGQQVTLSCSPISGHRSVSWYQQTPGQGLQFLFEYFSETQRNKGNFPGRFSGRQFSNSRSEMNVSTLELGDSALYLCASSLMGGPGEQFFGPGTRLTVL.

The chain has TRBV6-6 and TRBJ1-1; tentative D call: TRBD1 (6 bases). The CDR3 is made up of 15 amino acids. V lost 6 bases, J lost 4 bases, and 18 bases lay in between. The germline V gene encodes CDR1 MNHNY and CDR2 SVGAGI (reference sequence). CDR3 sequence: CASSLPGGYRTEAFF. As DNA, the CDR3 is TGTGCCAGCAGCCTCCCGGGGGGCTACCGCACTGAAGCTTTCTTT.

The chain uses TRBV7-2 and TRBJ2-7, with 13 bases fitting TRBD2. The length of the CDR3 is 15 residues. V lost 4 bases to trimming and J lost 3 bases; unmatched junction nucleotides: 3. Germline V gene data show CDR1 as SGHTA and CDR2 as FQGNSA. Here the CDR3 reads CASSSRTSGSYEQYF. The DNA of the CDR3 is TGTGCCAGCAGCTCGCGGACTAGCGGGAGCTACGAGCAGTACTTC. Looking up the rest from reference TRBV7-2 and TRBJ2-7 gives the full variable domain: GAGVSQSPSNKVTEKGKDVELRCDPISGHTALYWYRQSLGQGLEFLIYFQGNSAPDKSGLPSDRFSAERTGGSVSTLTIQRTQQEDSAVYLCASSSRTSGSYEQYFGPGTRLTVT.

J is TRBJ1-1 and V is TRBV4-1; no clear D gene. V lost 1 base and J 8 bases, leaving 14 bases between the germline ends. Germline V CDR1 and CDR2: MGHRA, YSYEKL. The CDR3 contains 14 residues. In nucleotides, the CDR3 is TGCGCCAGCAGCCAAGCTCCAACTCGTGTCGAAGCTTTCTTT. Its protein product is CASSQAPTRVEAFF.

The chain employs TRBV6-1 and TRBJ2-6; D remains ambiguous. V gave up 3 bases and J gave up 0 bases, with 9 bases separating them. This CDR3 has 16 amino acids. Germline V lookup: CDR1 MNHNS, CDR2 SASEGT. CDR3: CASSDYADSGANVLTF. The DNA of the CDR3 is TGTGCCAGCAGTGACTACGCGGACTCTGGGGCCAACGTCCTGACTTTC.

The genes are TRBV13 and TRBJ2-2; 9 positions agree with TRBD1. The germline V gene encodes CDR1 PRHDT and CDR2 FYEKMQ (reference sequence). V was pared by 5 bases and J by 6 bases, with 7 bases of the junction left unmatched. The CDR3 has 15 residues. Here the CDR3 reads CASSPRDRVAGELFF. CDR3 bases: TGTGCCAGCAGCCCGCGGGACAGGGTGGCCGGGGAGCTGTTTTTT.

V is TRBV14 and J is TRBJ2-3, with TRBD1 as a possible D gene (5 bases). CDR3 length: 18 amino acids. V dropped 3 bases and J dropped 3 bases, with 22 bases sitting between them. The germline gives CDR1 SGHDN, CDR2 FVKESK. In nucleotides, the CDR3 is TGTGCCAGCAGCCAGACCATTACAGGTTGGAGCCCGACAGATACGCAGTATTTT. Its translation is CASSQTITGWSPTDTQYF.

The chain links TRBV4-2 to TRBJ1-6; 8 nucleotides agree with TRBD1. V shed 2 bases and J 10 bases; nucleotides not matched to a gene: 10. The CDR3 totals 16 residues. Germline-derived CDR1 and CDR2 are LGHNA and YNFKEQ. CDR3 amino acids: CASSQPDRVPVSPLHF. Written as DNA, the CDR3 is TGTGCCAGCAGCCAACCGGACAGGGTCCCAGTATCACCCCTCCACTTT.